Below are 11 T cell receptor beta chains sequenced from a single sample in a study of blood T cell repertoires in COVID-19. Produced via immunoSEQ multiplex PCR; TCRdb's table is partial and in-frame only. The table shows about 170,000 clones, with around four fifths occurring only once. The specimen sequenced was peripheral blood. The receptors were sampled from a woman in her 70s with COVID-19, enrolled during active disease.

The J gene is TRBJ2-5, the V gene TRBV18, with a tentative D call TRBD2 (6 bases). The length of the CDR3 is 17 residues. Germline values: CDR1 KGHSH, CDR2 LQKENI. Trimming shortened V by 4 bases and J by 5 bases, and 23 bases separated the two germline ends. CDR3 DNA: TGTGCCAGCTCACTGTTCCTAGCGCAGCTCGGCCTGGAGACCCAGTACTTC. Its protein product is CASSLFLAQLGLETQYF.

The V call is TRBV7-9, the J call TRBJ2-7; D gene uncertain. This CDR3 spans 13 amino acids. CDR1 SEHNR and CDR2 FQNEAQ come from the germline V gene (reference sequence). V lost 2 bases to trimming and J lost 4 bases, with 9 bases between them. CDR3 region: CASSLIHEYEQYF. CDR3 nucleotide sequence: TGTGCCAGCAGCTTAATACACGAATACGAGCAGTACTTC.

The genes are TRBV3-1 (or the pseudogene TRBV3-2) and TRBJ2-5; 7 bases match TRBD1. The trim removed 1 base at V and 7 bases at J, leaving 9 bases unmatched. CDR1 LGHDT and CDR2 YNNKEL come from the germline V gene (reference sequence). The CDR3 contains 15 residues. The CDR3: CASSQVFGTEGTQYF. The CDR3 DNA reads TGTGCCAGCAGCCAAGTTTTCGGGACAGAGGGGACCCAGTACTTC.

This clone was counted between two and nine times. This chain connects TRBV6-6 to TRBJ2-7; D is possibly TRBD2 (5 bases). V was clipped by 4 bases and J by 3 bases, with 13 bases between them. Germline V gene data show CDR1 as MNHNY and CDR2 as SVGAGI (reference sequence). CDR3 size: 14 residues. CDR3 DNA: TGTGCCAGCAGTTTTGCGGGCCCCAACTACGAGCAGTACTTC. It yields the protein CASSFAGPNYEQYF.

This clone occurred a few times. The chain has TRBV5-1 and TRBJ2-2, with D tentatively TRBD1 (6 bases). Germline CDR1 is SGHRS and CDR2 is YFSETQ. The CDR3 extends over 14 amino acids. V was shortened by 4 bases and J by 4 bases, with 11 bases between the two germline ends. CDR3 sequence reads: CASSGQLVTGELFF. The DNA of the CDR3 is TGCGCCAGCAGCGGACAGCTTGTCACCGGGGAGCTGTTTTTT.

The J gene is TRBJ1-1, the V gene TRBV5-6, with D maybe TRBD1 (5 bases). Looked up from germline, CDR1 is SGHDT and CDR2 is YYEEEE. Trimming shortened V by 4 bases and J by 3 bases, and 19 bases separated the two germline ends. CDR3 size: 16 residues. Here the CDR3 reads CASSPPRTNVDTEAFF. In DNA form, the CDR3 reads TGTGCCAGCAGCCCTCCTCGGACAAACGTCGACACTGAAGCTTTCTTT.

The chain recombines TRBV2 with TRBJ2-5, with 11 bases aligning to TRBD2. CDR3 length: 14 residues. The V and J ends lost 8 bases and 2 bases, in that order; junction bases with no gene match: 4. CDR1 is SNHLY, CDR2 FYNNEI, per germline. The CDR3 here is CASGGTSGQETQYF. As DNA, the CDR3 is TGTGCCAGCGGGGGGACTAGCGGACAAGAGACCCAGTACTTC.

This chain uses TRBV6-1 with TRBJ2-2; D gene ambiguous. Trimming removed 3 bases from V and 10 bases from J, with 12 bases in between. CDR3 size: 13 residues. Germline assignment: CDR1 MNHNS and CDR2 SASEGT. In DNA form, the CDR3 reads TGTGCCAGCAGTGAGGGCTCCGAACTGGAGCTGTTTTTT. Its translation is CASSEGSELELFF.

The sample holds a few counts of this clone. The chain recombines TRBV28 with TRBJ1-5; TRBD1 aligns across 7 bases. CDR1 MDHEN and CDR2 SYDVKM come from the germline V gene. J gave up 6 bases and V 5 bases, and 10 bases lay outside the gene matches. The CDR3 totals 15 residues. The CDR3 loop reads CASSKPTGVSQPQHF. CDR3 sequence (DNA): TGTGCCAGCAGTAAACCTACAGGGGTTAGTCAGCCCCAGCATTTT.

V and J are TRBV29-1 and TRBJ1-1; D not certain. Germline CDR1 is SQVTM and CDR2 is ANQGSEA. Trimming stripped 4 bases from V and 2 bases from J, with 8 bases between. The CDR3 has 12 residues. As DNA, the CDR3 is TGCAGCGTTGGAACGGGTAACACTGAAGCTTTCTTT. This gives the protein CSVGTGNTEAFF. Supplemented by reference TRBV29-1 and TRBJ1-1, the full variable domain reads SAVISQKPSRDICQRGTSLTIQCQVDSQVTMMFWYRQQPGQSLTLIATANQGSEATYESGFVIDKFPISRPNLTFSTLTVSNMSPEDSSIYLCSVGTGNTEAFFGQGTRLTVV.

J is TRBJ2-7 and V is TRBV19; TRBD1 matches at 7 bases. CDR1 and CDR2 (germline): LNHDA, SQIVND (reference sequence). Germline trimming cut 3 bases from V and 1 base from J; bases unmatched to any gene: 3. This CDR3 spans 14 amino acids. CDR3 protein: CASSIGTASYEQYF. As DNA, the CDR3 is TGTGCCAGTAGTATTGGGACAGCTTCCTACGAGCAGTACTTC.